The clone carrying this T cell receptor beta chain turned up a few times. Its antigen is unknown. The entry originates in a study of T-cell memory formation after mild COVID-19. Study-level findings and limits: Confirmation was lacking for SARS-CoV-2 specificity of second-wave clones that peaked on day 37.

TCRdb re-called the 5' RACE reads through MiXCR, storing one row per CDR3 protein. This table holds approximately 500,000 distinct CDR3 sequences, more than 20% found once. The CDR3 length is 15 residues. V lost 7 bases, J lost 12 bases, and 13 bases stayed unmatched. The TCR was taken from an adult woman who had mild COVID-19 (a few samples of this study predate the infection). Cell type and time point are not known. The specimen was PBMCs or a T cell subset sorted from them (not recorded which). This chain joins TRBV12-3 or TRBV12-4 and TRBJ2-1, with 12 positions matching TRBD2. The CDR3 coding sequence is TGTGCCAGCACTACGAGACTAGCGGGAGTTGAGGTGCAGTTCTTC. It encodes CASTTRLAGVEVQFF.